This T cell receptor (beta chain) was obtained from a study of T cell responses to AZD1222 COVID-19 vaccine. Looking at the study overall: Doses given second, at about 4 or about 12 weeks, were pooled.

Assay: immunoSEQ multiplex PCR; the TCRdb copy retains only in-frame clones and omits some. Among about 210,000 clones listed, 85% to 95% were seen once. The CDR3 is 14 amino acids. The germline gives CDR1 MNHNS, CDR2 SASEGT. V was pared by 5 bases and J by 11 bases, with 19 bases between. Details on this clone: Its specificity is not known.

Study-level results: With dominance at 160-218 and 743-854, vaccine-associated CD4 TCRs spanned spike. Among AZD1222 vaccinees, only 5 to 7 were seropositive at baseline. Clonal diversity may have been underestimated in mostly white British donors.

Sequenced material: peripheral blood, taken on day 0 of AZD1222 vaccination. J is TRBJ1-5 and V is TRBV6-1, with D perhaps TRBD1 (6 bases). The clonotype originates from an adult in good health. CDR3 in amino acids: CASSSPPARDTQHF. CDR3 DNA: TGTGCCAGCAGTTCGCCCCCCGCCAGGGACACCCAGCATTTT.